This T cell receptor (beta chain) was sequenced in a study of STAT5B mutations in CD4+ large granular lymphocyte leukemia. Study results and caveats: Compared with healthy controls (2/35), patient top clones favored TRBV06 (8/27). No patients shared main leukemic clonotypes, though roughly 23% appeared at low frequency elsewhere.

The table came from immunoSEQ multiplex PCR; TCRdb's copy has only in-frame clones and leaves some out. Here the sample spans approximately 24,000 clones, about 79% being singletons. With V trimmed by 1 base and J by 2 bases, 3 bases remained unmatched. Germline V gene lookup returns CDR1 SEHNR and CDR2 FQNEAQ (reference sequence). The CDR3 consists of 15 residues. In regard to this clone: Antigen specificity is unknown.

The chain carries TRBV7-9 and TRBJ2-3; 7 positions agree with TRBD1. The receptor was derived from a human donor in good health. The specimen was CD4+ T cells from blood buffy coats. The CDR3 DNA reads TGTGCCAGCAGCTTAGTTGGGACAGTCACAGATACGCAGTATTTT. Its protein product is CASSLVGTVTDTQYF.